This T cell receptor beta chain comes out of a study of technical replicates of blood from a few donors. TCRdb's table, derived via immunoSEQ multiplex PCR, lists solely in-frame clones and lacks some. The data contain 55,000 to 80,000 clones, approximately 96% of them singletons. The CDR3 covers 15 residues. Germline assignment: CDR1 SGHNT and CDR2 YYREEE (reference sequence). V lost 0 bases, J lost 4 bases, and 14 bases lay in between. Sequenced sample: T cells isolated from PBMCs. The chain combines TRBV5-4 with TRBJ2-7; D remains unclear. The source is a human donor in good health. This chain's CDR3 is CASSLDPSIGYEQYF. The CDR3 DNA follows: TGTGCCAGCAGCTTGGACCCAAGCATCGGTTACGAGCAGTACTTC.